The 30 T cell receptor beta chains reported below all come from one sample, sequenced in a study of blood T cell repertoires in COVID-19 (dated by TCRdb to between 2020 and 2021). The library was generated by the immunoSEQ multiplex PCR assay. What TCRdb holds here is the immuneACCESS table cut down to in-frame rearrangements. Part of the clones is not present; checked against another copy, under half of the missing clones reflect an unresolved V gene, and the others are unexplained. Here the sample has roughly 82,000 clones; around four fifths occur a single time. Approximately 15% of the sample comes from the top ten. The sample was peripheral blood. These receptors came from a woman in her sixties with acute or convalescent COVID-19.

The chain recombines TRBV7-9 with TRBJ2-2; TRBD2 might be the D (5 bases). The V gene lost 6 bases and the J gene lost 7 bases, with 12 bases spanning the gap. Germline V gene sequence: CDR1 SEHNR, CDR2 FQNEAQ (reference sequence). The CDR3 covers 13 residues. The chain's CDR3 is CASRSRGYGELFF. The DNA for the CDR3 is TGTGCCAGCAGGTCCCGGGGATACGGGGAGCTGTTTTTT.

This chain links TRBV5-4 with TRBJ2-2; 8 bases match TRBD1. There are 15 residues in the CDR3. Germline V CDR1 and CDR2: SGHNT, YYREEE (reference sequence). V trimming: 3 bases; J trimming: 5 bases; junction bases outside the gene matches: 6. CDR3 region: CASSSQGVRTGELFF. CDR3 coding DNA: TGTGCCAGCAGCTCACAGGGGGTGAGAACCGGGGAGCTGTTTTTT.

The J gene is TRBJ1-1, the V gene TRBV5-4, with D uncertain. This CDR3 comprises 17 residues. From germline, CDR1 is SGHNT and CDR2 YYREEE (reference sequence). V lost 0 bases and J lost 1, with 16 bases in between. CDR3 amino acids: CASSLDLGALGNTEAFF. CDR3 nucleotides: TGTGCCAGCAGCTTGGATCTGGGCGCGTTGGGGAACACTGAAGCTTTCTTT.

In this sample, this clone turned up a few times. The chain has TRBV2 and TRBJ2-3, with D unresolved. This CDR3 spans 14 amino acids. The V gene's germline CDR1 is SNHLY and CDR2 FYNNEI. V was pared by 7 bases and J by 2 bases, with 13 bases between. CDR3 DNA sequence: TGTGCCAGCAACAAATGGAGCTTCACAGATACGCAGTATTTT. This gives the protein CASNKWSFTDTQYF.

The chain carries TRBV4-1 and TRBJ1-2, with a possible D match to TRBD1 (6 bases). Germline values: CDR1 MGHRA, CDR2 YSYEKL. V was clipped by 3 bases and J by 7 bases, with 15 bases between them. The CDR3 is 14 residues long. The CDR3, as DNA: TGCGCCAGCAGCCATGGGGGGGCCTCGGGTGGCTACACCTTC. Translation: CASSHGGASGGYTF.

The CDR3 bases are TGTGCCAGTAGGCGACAGTCTGCTGGAAACACCATATATTTT. This sequence encodes CASRRQSAGNTIYF. The chain has TRBV19 and TRBJ1-3; D may be TRBD1 (5 bases). This CDR3 comprises 14 residues. Germline V gene sequence: CDR1 LNHDA, CDR2 SQIVND (reference sequence). V lost 6 bases to trimming and J lost 2 bases, with 11 bases between them.

The rearrangement uses TRBV29-1 and TRBJ1-1, with TRBD1 matching 7 bases. This CDR3 has 13 residues. Germline V CDR1 and CDR2: SQVTM, ANQGSEA. Germline trimming cut 7 bases from V and 1 base from J; bases unmatched to any gene: 6. The CDR3, as DNA: TGCAGCGCCAGGGACAGCCGGAACACTGAAGCTTTCTTT. Encoded protein: CSARDSRNTEAFF.

V is TRBV7-9 and J is TRBJ2-7; weak D call: TRBD2 (5 bases). Germline V gene data show CDR1 as SEHNR and CDR2 as FQNEAQ (reference sequence). Trimming took 3 bases from V and 3 from J, leaving 9 bases between them. The CDR3 consists of 13 residues. The CDR3 region is CASSFRGIYEQYF. The CDR3 bases are TGTGCCAGCAGCTTTCGAGGGATCTACGAGCAGTACTTC.

The rearrangement uses TRBV2 and TRBJ2-1; 10 bases are a match to TRBD2. This CDR3 comprises 16 residues. CDR1 and CDR2 (germline): SNHLY, FYNNEI. Trimming at V came to 1 base and at J to 9 bases, leaving 9 bases not matched to a gene. The CDR3 DNA sequence: TGTGCCAGCAGTGAAGAGCTAGCGGGAGTTGGGGGTGAGCAGTTCTTC. It codes for CASSEELAGVGGEQFF.

V gene TRBV12-3 or TRBV12-4 combines with J gene TRBJ1-6, with 9 bases matching TRBD1. The CDR3 has 13 residues. The V gene end was trimmed by 8 bases and the J gene end by 9 bases; junction bases not matched to a gene: 5. CDR3 protein: CASRDRVSSPLHF. The CDR3 DNA reads as TGTGCCAGCCGGGACAGGGTGAGTTCACCCCTCCACTTT.

The chain joins TRBV19 to TRBJ1-3; 7 bases agree with TRBD1. The CDR3 is made up of 14 amino acids. CDR1 and CDR2 (germline): LNHDA, SQIVND (reference sequence). With V trimmed by 3 bases and J by 4 bases, 3 bases remained unmatched. For the CDR3, the DNA is TGTGCCAGTAGTATTGGGACAGCGGGAAACACCATATATTTT. Translating it yields CASSIGTAGNTIYF.

The chain has TRBV18 and TRBJ1-4; 9 positions agree with TRBD1. The CDR3 covers 16 residues. With 3 bases clipped from V and 8 bases from J, the junction kept 10 bases outside the gene matches. Germline V gene data show CDR1 as KGHSH and CDR2 as LQKENI. The CDR3 DNA sequence: TGTGCCAGCTCACCCAGAGGACAGGGGCGAGAGGAAAAACTGTTTTTT. Translation gives CASSPRGQGREEKLFF.

The chain uses TRBV7-9 and TRBJ1-1; D is ambiguous. The CDR3 sequence is 14 residues long. CDR1 and CDR2 from the germline V gene are SEHNR and FQNEAQ (reference sequence). V lost 2 bases, J lost 2 bases, and 9 bases lay in between. Here the CDR3 reads CASSLYPENTEAFF. The DNA for the CDR3 is TGTGCCAGCAGCTTATATCCAGAAAACACTGAAGCTTTCTTT.

The rearrangement uses TRBV13 and TRBJ2-7; TRBD2 agrees at 7 bases. The V gene's germline CDR1 is PRHDT and CDR2 FYEKMQ (reference sequence). The CDR3 length is 16 residues. With 4 bases clipped from V and 2 bases from J, the junction kept 11 bases outside the gene matches. The DNA for the CDR3 is TGTGCCAGCAGCTACCCCCCCGGGAGGCTAACCTACGAGCAGTACTTC. Its protein is CASSYPPGRLTYEQYF.

The genes are TRBV6-6 and TRBJ1-2; the match to TRBD1 covers 8 bases. The germline gives CDR1 MNHNY, CDR2 SVGAGI (reference sequence). V gave up 6 bases and J gave up 2 bases; unmatched junction bases: 11. The length of the CDR3 is 16 residues. The CDR3 region is CASRPTRTGKNYGYTF. DNA for the CDR3: TGTGCCAGCAGACCTACTCGGACAGGGAAGAACTATGGCTACACCTTC.

The genes are TRBV6-6 and TRBJ1-1; D possibly corresponds to TRBD1 (5 bases). Germline V gene sequence: CDR1 MNHNY, CDR2 SVGAGI (reference sequence). The V gene lost 7 bases and the J gene lost 7 bases, with 13 bases spanning the gap. This CDR3 comprises 12 residues. The CDR3 region is CASIKDSFEAFF. CDR3 nucleotides: TGTGCCAGCATAAAAGACAGTTTTGAAGCTTTCTTT.

V usage is TRBV12-3 or TRBV12-4 and J usage is TRBJ2-7; D is unclear. V gave up 7 bases and J gave up 5 bases, with 12 bases separating them. The CDR3 is made up of 12 amino acids. CDR3 DNA sequence: TGTGCCAGCACCCGATCTAGAGACGAGCAGTACTTC. Translated: CASTRSRDEQYF.

The table lists this clone with a few counts. The V call is TRBV7-2, the J call TRBJ1-6, with D maybe TRBD1 (6 bases). Trimming took off 0 bases at V and 8 bases at J, with 11 bases between the two ends. Germline CDR1 SGHTA, CDR2 FQGNSA. This CDR3 has 15 residues. CDR3 sequence: CASSLARGAYSPLHF. DNA for the CDR3: TGTGCCAGCAGCTTAGCACGGGGGGCTTATTCACCCCTCCACTTT. The full variable domain, in which reference TRBV7-2 and TRBJ1-6 provide the parts outside the CDR3, is GAGVSQSPSNKVTEKGKDVELRCDPISGHTALYWYRQSLGQGLEFLIYFQGNSAPDKSGLPSDRFSAERTGGSVSTLTIQRTQQEDSAVYLCASSLARGAYSPLHFGNGTRLTVT.

The genes are TRBV10-1 and TRBJ1-2; a possible D gene is TRBD1 (5 bases). The CDR3 contains 15 residues. Looked up from germline, CDR1 is WNHNN and CDR2 is SYGVQD (reference sequence). V lost 2 bases and J 8 bases, leaving 18 bases between the germline ends. CDR3 residues: CASSEGGRHTSGYTF. DNA for the CDR3: TGCGCCAGCAGTGAGGGGGGGAGGCATACAAGCGGCTACACCTTC.

The rearrangement joins TRBV30 to TRBJ2-3; TRBD2 agrees at 10 bases. The CDR3 spans 15 residues. The trim removed 0 bases at V and 6 bases at J, leaving 6 bases unmatched. The germline V gene has CDR1 GTSNPN and CDR2 SVGIG (reference sequence). The chain's CDR3 is CAWSVGLAGADTQYF. CDR3 DNA sequence: TGTGCCTGGAGTGTGGGTCTAGCGGGAGCTGATACGCAGTATTTT. Based on the CDR3 plus reference TRBV30 and TRBJ2-3, the full variable domain is SQTIHQWPATLVQPVGSPLSLECTVEGTSNPNLYWYRQAAGRGLQLLFYSVGIGQISSEVPQNLSASRPQDRQFILSSKKLLLSDSGFYLCAWSVGLAGADTQYFGPGTRLTVL.

The chain has TRBV7-2 and TRBJ1-1, with TRBD1 identical over 11 bases. CDR1 SGHTA and CDR2 FQGNSA come from the germline V gene. The CDR3 sequence is 17 residues long. Unmatched junction bases numbered 13, after V lost 4 bases and J lost 6 bases. For the CDR3, the DNA is TGTGCCAGCAGCTCCCAAATCCGGACAGGGGGCTCCCCTGAAGCTTTCTTT. It is translated as CASSSQIRTGGSPEAFF.

This chain uses TRBV5-1 with TRBJ1-4, with D uncertain. There are 14 residues in the CDR3. The germline CDR1 and CDR2 sequences are SGHRS and YFSETQ. The V end lost 5 bases, the J end lost 0 bases, and 8 bases lay between the germline ends. In nucleotides, the CDR3 is TGCGCCAGCAGTACGACACCAACTAATGAAAAACTGTTTTTT. Translated, it gives CASSTTPTNEKLFF.

The chain's CDR3 is CASSFAGLPYPQYF. The CDR3 DNA is TGTGCCAGCAGCTTCGCGGGACTCCCTTACCCGCAGTATTTT. V gene TRBV5-6 combines with J gene TRBJ2-3, with D tentatively TRBD2 (6 bases). Germline lookup yields CDR1 SGHDT and CDR2 YYEEEE. The CDR3 has 14 amino acids. Trimming shortened V by 2 bases and J by 10 bases, and 17 bases separated the two germline ends.

This clone was counted a few times. The chain carries TRBV29-1 and TRBJ1-1; tentatively, D is TRBD1 (6 bases). Trimming shortened V by 5 bases and J by 1 base, and 14 bases separated the two germline ends. The CDR3 spans 14 residues. Germline V gives CDR1 SQVTM, CDR2 ANQGSEA. DNA of the CDR3: TGCAGCGTTCTCTTAACACAGGGGAACACTGAAGCTTTCTTT. Residues: CSVLLTQGNTEAFF.

This chain uses TRBV7-9 with TRBJ1-6, with 8 bases lining up with TRBD1. The CDR3 runs 17 residues. Germline V gene sequence: CDR1 SEHNR, CDR2 FQNEAQ (reference sequence). Trimming at V came to 5 bases and at J to 7 bases, leaving 13 bases not matched to a gene. In DNA, the CDR3 is TGTGCCAGCAGCAGTGGCGGGGGCAGGGGGCAAAATTCACCCCTCCACTTT. It specifies CASSSGGGRGQNSPLHF.

V and J are TRBV7-9 and TRBJ1-1, with a tentative D call TRBD1 (6 bases). There are 15 residues in the CDR3. With 4 bases removed from V and 4 bases from J, the gap between germline ends came to 16 bases. CDR1 SEHNR and CDR2 FQNEAQ come from the germline V gene (reference sequence). The CDR3 region is CASSSHRQVGTEAFF. The CDR3 region has the DNA TGTGCCAGCAGCTCACATAGACAGGTTGGCACTGAAGCTTTCTTT.

The chain links TRBV3-1 (or the pseudogene TRBV3-2) to TRBJ2-7; a possible D gene is TRBD1 (6 bases). CDR3 size: 13 residues. Germline values: CDR1 LGHDT, CDR2 YNNKEL (reference sequence). Trimming took 0 bases from V and 7 from J, leaving 10 bases between them. Written as DNA, the CDR3 is TGTGCCAGCAGCCAAGATTCAGGGGCTGAGCAGTACTTC. Its translation is CASSQDSGAEQYF.

The chain links TRBV5-1 to TRBJ1-2; D remains unclear. The CDR3 runs to 13 residues. The V end was cut by 0 bases, the J end by 4 bases, with 7 bases between. The germline CDR1 and CDR2 sequences are SGHRS and YFSETQ. The CDR3 region has the DNA TGCGCCAGCAGCTTGGATAACAGCTATGGCTACACCTTC. The encoded protein is CASSLDNSYGYTF.

The V call is TRBV19, the J call TRBJ1-5, with 8 bases matching TRBD1. This CDR3 has 18 amino acids. V lost 5 bases and J lost 0; bases outside the gene matches: 12. Germline loops: CDR1 LNHDA, CDR2 SQIVND (reference sequence). The CDR3 loop is CASSPGQGALNSNQPQHF. CDR3 nucleotide sequence: TGTGCCAGTAGTCCGGGGCAGGGGGCCCTTAATAGCAATCAGCCCCAGCATTTT.

The V call is TRBV7-2, the J call TRBJ1-3; no clear D. Germline assignment: CDR1 SGHTA and CDR2 FQGNSA. This CDR3 is 15 amino acids long. The ends were cut back, 2 bases at V and 3 bases at J, with 11 bases in the middle. CDR3 in amino acids: CASSLIRGFGNTIYF. In nucleotides, the CDR3 is TGTGCCAGCAGCTTAATCAGAGGGTTTGGAAACACCATATATTTT.